The 7 T cell receptor beta chains below were found in one sample sequenced in a study of a mutant IDH1 vaccine in newly diagnosed glioma. The time point is: week 5, during vaccination. The investigators gave 300 ug of mutant IDH1 20-mer peptide in each vaccine dose, together with topical imiquimod. Their cognate antigens are unknown. Data came from immunoSEQ multiplex PCR; TCRdb stores just in-frame clones and leaves some out. Of tens of thousands of clones detected, around 84% appear once; the ten largest clones hold approximately 7.4%. Material: PBMCs, obtained from a glioma patient whose treatment included an IDH1 peptide vaccine. Receptors originate from a woman aged 45-59 years with glioma.

This chain connects TRBV6-5 to TRBJ1-2; TRBD1 might be the D (6 bases). With 8 bases removed from V and 5 bases from J, the gap between germline ends came to 21 bases. This CDR3 comprises 15 residues. Germline CDR1 MNHEY, CDR2 SVGAGI. The CDR3 spells CASLSPGQRDYGYTF. The CDR3 nucleotides read TGTGCCAGCTTAAGCCCTGGACAGCGCGATTATGGCTACACCTTC.

The genes are TRBV27 and TRBJ2-1; a possible D gene is TRBD2 (6 bases). From germline, CDR1 is MNHEY and CDR2 SMNVEV (reference sequence). V was pared by 2 bases and J by 12 bases, with 17 bases between. CDR3 length equals 14 residues. DNA for the CDR3: TGTGCCAGCAGTTTAAGGAAGGGAGGATACGGGCAGTTCTTC. Translated, it gives CASSLRKGGYGQFF.

The chain carries TRBV29-1 and TRBJ1-5; D remains ambiguous. Between the trimmed V and J ends, which lost 7 bases and 11 bases, there was a span of 27 bases. In germline, CDR1 is SQVTM, CDR2 ANQGSEA. The CDR3 consists of 15 residues. The DNA for the CDR3 is TGCAGCGCAAAACCCGACCCCACACGTTCGTCAGCCCAGCATTTT. Translating it yields CSAKPDPTRSSAQHF.

This clone was recorded once. The rearrangement links TRBV12-5 to TRBJ2-3; D perhaps matches TRBD2 (6 bases). The germline V gene encodes CDR1 LGHNT and CDR2 FRNRAP. This CDR3 has 15 residues. V lost 5 bases to trimming and J lost 4 bases, with 16 bases between them. DNA for the CDR3: TGTGCTAGTGGTCCCGGGACTGGGATGGCAGATACGCAGTATTTT. Protein sequence: CASGPGTGMADTQYF.

V is TRBV29-1 and J is TRBJ2-1; 9 bases fit TRBD2. This CDR3 has 16 amino acids. In germline, CDR1 is SQVTM, CDR2 ANQGSEA. V gave up 3 bases and J gave up 3 bases; unmatched junction bases: 9. The CDR3 here is CSVDVGSGGDYNEQFF. The CDR3 DNA reads TGCAGCGTTGATGTCGGTAGCGGGGGAGACTACAATGAGCAGTTCTTC.

The rearrangement joins TRBV28 to TRBJ1-5; D remains unclear. The CDR3 has 15 amino acids. Looked up from germline, CDR1 is MDHEN and CDR2 is SYDVKM. V lost 6 bases to trimming and J lost 5 bases, with 17 bases between them. The CDR3 spells CASSRRAPGDQPQHF. As DNA, the CDR3 is TGTGCCAGCAGCCGTCGAGCCCCGGGAGATCAGCCCCAGCATTTT.

The V gene is TRBV6-1, the J gene TRBJ1-3, with D perhaps matching TRBD1 (5 bases). The germline V gene encodes CDR1 MNHNS and CDR2 SASEGT. V dropped 5 bases and J dropped 3 bases, with 14 bases sitting between them. The CDR3 has 15 residues. The CDR3 here is CASSMGPRYGNTIYF. The CDR3 nucleotides read TGTGCCAGCAGTATGGGACCGCGCTATGGAAACACCATATATTTT.